The 9 T cell receptor beta chains below come from one sample, sequenced in a study of brain T cells in children with intractable seizures (dated by TCRdb to about 2021). The library relied on the immunoSEQ multiplex PCR assay. Not all clones reach the TCRdb copy of this immuneACCESS table, which keeps in-frame sequences only. Checked studies attribute under half of the gap to unresolved V genes and leave the rest unexplained. The table for this sample lists 340,000 or so clones; about 93% of them were counted only once. The ten largest clones capture 4.5% to 7% of the sample. Reading the label with the study, this specimen's time point is: blood from clinic visit 5 months post-surgery; TSC patient then seizure free. The input for sequencing was peripheral blood, taken more than 4 months after surgery. These receptors were collected from a boy in the first two years of life with tuberous sclerosis and intractable seizures.

The V and J genes are TRBV19 and TRBJ2-3; D gene uncertain. Germline assignment: CDR1 LNHDA and CDR2 SQIVND (reference sequence). This CDR3 contains 14 residues. The germline V and J ends were trimmed by 8 bases and 0 bases, with 12 bases remaining between them. CDR3 bases: TGTGCCAGTGCTAAGCCCACTAGCACAGATACGCAGTATTTT. It codes for CASAKPTSTDTQYF.

The rearrangement joins TRBV25-1 to TRBJ2-7; 7 nucleotides agree with TRBD1. The CDR3 runs 11 residues. V was clipped by 8 bases and J by 6 bases; unmatched bases: 4. Germline V lookup: CDR1 MGHDK, CDR2 SYGVNS. For the CDR3, the DNA is TGTGCCAGCGGACAGGTTCGCGAGCAGTACTTC. Encoded protein: CASGQVREQYF.

J is TRBJ1-2 and V is TRBV7-9, with D uncertain. Germline lookup yields CDR1 SEHNR and CDR2 FQNEAQ (reference sequence). The CDR3 totals 13 residues. Trimming cost V 4 bases and J 0 bases, with 6 bases left between them. CDR3 in amino acids: CASSSDTNYGYTF. DNA for the CDR3: TGTGCCAGCAGCTCAGATACTAACTATGGCTACACCTTC.

This CDR3 reads CASSDPREVDTQYF. The DNA for the CDR3 is TGCGCCAGCAGTGACCCGCGGGAAGTAGATACGCAGTATTTT. The chain employs TRBV10-1 and TRBJ2-3; a possible D gene is TRBD2 (6 bases). The CDR3 runs to 14 residues. Germline loops: CDR1 WNHNN, CDR2 SYGVQD (reference sequence). V was clipped by 3 bases and J by 5 bases, with 12 bases between them.

The CDR3 here is CASLDRGLENIQYF. The CDR3, as DNA: TGTGCCAGCTTGGACAGGGGGCTGGAAAACATTCAGTACTTC. The chain employs TRBV2 and TRBJ2-4, with 11 nucleotides matching TRBD1. The CDR3 runs to 14 residues. After removal of 8 bases from V and 5 bases from J, the junction contained 5 bases not matched to a gene. Germline V gives CDR1 SNHLY, CDR2 FYNNEI.

The J gene is TRBJ1-1, the V gene TRBV7-9; D gene ambiguous. The germline V gene has CDR1 SEHNR and CDR2 FQNEAQ (reference sequence). V dropped 1 base and J dropped 0 bases, with 12 bases sitting between them. The CDR3 is made up of 16 amino acids. The CDR3 loop reads CASSLVEVTLNTEAFF. The CDR3 DNA reads TGTGCCAGCAGCTTAGTTGAGGTCACACTGAACACTGAAGCTTTCTTT.

V and J are TRBV27 and TRBJ2-1; 10 positions agree with TRBD2. The CDR3 consists of 15 residues. Trimming took 8 bases from V and 7 from J; bases not matched to a gene: 11. Germline CDR1 MNHEY, CDR2 SMNVEV (reference sequence). The CDR3 spells CASHLGASGSNEQFF. The CDR3 region has the DNA TGTGCCAGCCACCTAGGGGCTAGCGGGAGTAATGAGCAGTTCTTC.

The chain is built from TRBV28 and TRBJ1-2; D is undetermined. Per the germline V gene, CDR1 is MDHEN and CDR2 is SYDVKM. Between the trimmed V and J ends, which lost 7 bases and 13 bases, there was a span of 19 bases. CDR3 length: 12 residues. CDR3 bases: TGTGCCAGCATCGGCACAGCCCAACGTGGCACCTTC. This gives the protein CASIGTAQRGTF.

This clone was seen just once. This sequence joins TRBV7-8 and TRBJ1-5; no clear D. The length of the CDR3 is 15 residues. CDR1 and CDR2 from the germline V gene are SGHVS and FQNEAQ. V lost 2 bases, J lost 1 base, and 9 bases lay in between. CDR3 protein: CASSLTAESNQPQHF. The CDR3, as DNA: TGTGCCAGCAGCTTAACGGCAGAAAGCAATCAGCCCCAGCATTTT.